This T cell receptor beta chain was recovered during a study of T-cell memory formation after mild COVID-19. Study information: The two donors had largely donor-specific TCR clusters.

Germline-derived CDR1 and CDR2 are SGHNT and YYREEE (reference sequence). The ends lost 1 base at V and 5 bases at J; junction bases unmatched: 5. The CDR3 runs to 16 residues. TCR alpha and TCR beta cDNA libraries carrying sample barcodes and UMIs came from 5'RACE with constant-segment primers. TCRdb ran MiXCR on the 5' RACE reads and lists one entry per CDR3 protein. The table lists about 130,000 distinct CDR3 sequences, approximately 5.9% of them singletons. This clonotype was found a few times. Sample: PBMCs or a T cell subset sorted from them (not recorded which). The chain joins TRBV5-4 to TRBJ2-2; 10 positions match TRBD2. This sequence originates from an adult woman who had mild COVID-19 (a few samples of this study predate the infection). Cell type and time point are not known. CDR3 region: CASSLQRGGRTGELFF. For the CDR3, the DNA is TGTGCCAGCAGCTTGCAGCGGGGGGGCCGGACCGGGGAGCTGTTTTTT.